This paragraph covers one TCR beta chain sequence. Other DNA sequences from this sample encode an identical CDR3 as well. The sample originates from a study of OX40 agonist ivuxolimab in advanced cancers. Germline CDR1 reads KGHSH; CDR2 reads LQKENI. With 0 bases removed from V and 1 base from J, the gap between germline ends came to 12 bases. This CDR3 spans 16 amino acids. Data came from immunoSEQ multiplex PCR; TCRdb stores just in-frame clones and leaves some out. The sample holds over 60,000 clones, 70% to 90% seen once. At cycle 4 day 1, cycle 7 day 1, and baseline, blood was sampled. This chain links TRBV18 with TRBJ1-2; the D gene is possibly TRBD1 (5 bases). The source material was CD4+ or CD8+ T cells sorted from blood, sampled in a trial of the OX40 agonist ivuxolimab. This TCR came from an adult with an advanced solid tumor such as melanoma, head and neck, liver or kidney cancer. Here the CDR3 DNA reads TGTGCCAGCTCACCACCCCAGGGTATCTATAACTATGGCTACACCTTC. Translated, it gives CASSPPQGIYNYGYTF.